This T cell receptor (beta chain) originates from a study of PD-1 blockade in classical Hodgkin lymphoma. Exposure to brentuximab vedotin varied, and each patient had relapsed following autologous stem cell transplantation. Profiled with immunoSEQ multiplex PCR; TCRdb holds only in-frame clones, not every one. The sample consists of 50,000 to 85,000 clones, about two thirds of them appearing once. This clone turned up a few times. CDR1 and CDR2 (germline): SNHLY, FYNNEI. This CDR3 region has 16 residues. V was pared by 6 bases and J by 0 bases, with 12 bases between. The sequenced sample was peripheral blood mononuclear cells (PBMCs), obtained before the second cycle of nivolumab. The V call is TRBV2, the J call TRBJ1-6; no clear D gene. The TCR comes from a human donor with classical Hodgkin lymphoma. The CDR3 spells CASRRTASSYNSPLHF. In DNA, the CDR3 is TGTGCCAGCAGAAGGACGGCGAGCTCCTATAATTCACCCCTCCACTTT.